These T cell receptor beta chains were read from a single sample in a study of T cells and copy number aberrations in small-cell lung cancer. Produced via immunoSEQ multiplex PCR; TCRdb's table is partial and in-frame only. The table has some 7,000 clones, around 77% seen once; the top ten hold under 10%. The source material was normal tissue next to the tumor. All receptors derive from a woman in her 70s with small cell lung cancer. Some clones in this sample may be carry-over from other donors' samples. Each CDR3 is given with its conserved first and last residue. Fields, in order: J gene, clone size, D gene, V gene, CDR3 protein, CDR3 DNA. The D gene is left open where the match is weak. Expanded clones are given a class, and other clones once, few, many or no size at all.

TRBJ2-2 . . TRBV28 CASSSRAPRSGTGELFF TGTGCCAGCAGTTCCCGGGCCCCAAGGTCGGGCACCGGGGAGCTGTTTTTT
TRBJ1-2 . TRBD1 TRBV5-1 CASSLGQGGYGYTF TGCGCCAGCAGCCTGGGACAGGGTGGCTATGGCTACACCTTC
TRBJ2-3 . . TRBV5-1 CASSFAGLSTDTQYF TGCGCCAGCAGCTTCGCGGGCCTCAGCACAGATACGCAGTATTTT
TRBJ1-1 few . TRBV7-9 CASSLGQMNTEAFF TGTGCCAGCAGCTTAGGGCAGATGAACACTGAAGCTTTCTTT
TRBJ1-2 . . TRBV29-1 CSVDVARYGYTF TGCAGCGTTGATGTGGCACGTTATGGCTACACCTTC
TRBJ2-3 . . TRBV11-1 CASSLDSTDTQYF TGTGCCAGCAGCTTAGACAGCACAGATACGCAGTATTTT
TRBJ2-1 . . TRBV14 CASSQAQLNEQFF TGTGCCAGCAGCCAAGCGCAGCTCAATGAGCAGTTCTTC
TRBJ2-7 . TRBD2 TRBV19 CASSRLAGGFYEQYF TGTGCCAGTAGTAGACTAGCGGGAGGATTCTACGAGCAGTACTTC
TRBJ1-1 few . TRBV7-9 CASSRAQGMNTEAFF TGTGCCAGCAGCCGAGCGCAGGGGATGAACACTGAAGCTTTCTTT
TRBJ2-2 . TRBD2 TRBV7-3 CASSPRGWLAGYANTGELFF TGTGCCAGCAGCCCTCGGGGATGGCTAGCGGGGTACGCGAACACCGGGGAGCTGTTTTTT
TRBJ2-5 . . TRBV4-3 CASSQEARRETQYF TGCGCCAGCAGCCAAGAGGCGCGGAGAGAGACCCAGTACTTC
TRBJ1-5 . TRBD1 TRBV19 CASTGTGGLSNQPQHF TGTGCCAGTACCGGGACAGGGGGCCTGAGCAATCAGCCCCAGCATTTT
TRBJ2-2 once . TRBV28 CASSFRGQNTGELFF TGTGCCAGCAGTTTTCGGGGGCAGAACACCGGGGAGCTGTTTTTT
TRBJ2-1 . . TRBV20-1 CSASKGGEQFF TGCAGTGCTAGCAAAGGGGGTGAGCAGTTCTTC
TRBJ2-1 . TRBD2 TRBV9 CASSVGTSGTIRQFF TGTGCCAGCAGCGTGGGGACTAGCGGGACCATTCGGCAGTTCTTC
TRBJ2-7 . TRBD2 TRBV7-3 CASSLLVGSGREGEQYF TGTGCCAGCAGCTTATTGGTGGGTAGCGGGAGAGAGGGCGAGCAGTACTTC
TRBJ1-2 . . TRBV4-1 CASSQDRRTYGYTF TGCGCCAGCAGCCAAGATCGACGGACCTATGGCTACACCTTC
TRBJ2-7 . . TRBV4-2 CASSQDGAGARYEQYF TGTGCCAGCAGCCAAGATGGGGCAGGGGCTCGATACGAGCAGTACTTC
TRBJ2-3 once TRBD1 TRBV19 CASIGTGDSTDTQYF TGTGCCAGTATAGGGACAGGGGACAGCACAGATACGCAGTATTTT
TRBJ2-7 . TRBD1 TRBV9 CASSVGGQGYEQYF TGTGCCAGCAGCGTAGGTGGACAGGGATACGAGCAGTACTTC
TRBJ2-3 . TRBD2 TRBV4-2 CASSQDGKASGVSTDTQYF TGTGCCAGCAGCCAAGATGGTAAGGCTAGCGGGGTAAGCACAGATACGCAGTATTTT
TRBJ2-3 . . TRBV7-8 CASSLGPHRTDTQYF TGTGCCAGCAGCTTAGGGCCACACCGCACAGATACGCAGTATTTT
TRBJ2-1 . TRBD2 TRBV11-2 CASSLEVSGSSGFF TGTGCCAGCAGCTTAGAAGTGAGCGGGAGCAGCGGGTTCTTC
TRBJ2-7 . . TRBV27 CASSFKSEGRSYEQYF TGTGCCAGCAGTTTTAAGTCCGAGGGTCGCTCCTACGAGCAGTACTTC
TRBJ2-7 . TRBD2 TRBV11-2 CASSLQAGGREQYF TGTGCCAGCAGCCTCCAAGCGGGAGGTCGGGAGCAGTACTTC
TRBJ2-3 . . TRBV27 CASSLSGGISDTQYF TGTGCCAGCAGTTTATCCGGTGGTATTTCAGATACGCAGTATTTT
TRBJ2-1 . . TRBV2 CASRDGSRYNEQFF TGTGCCAGCAGGGACGGATCGCGGTACAATGAGCAGTTCTTC
TRBJ1-2 . . TRBV2 CASSERVINYGYTF TGTGCCAGCAGTGAACGGGTTATAAACTATGGCTACACCTTC
TRBJ2-1 . TRBD2 TRBV7-9 CASCFAGGNEQFF TGTGCCAGTTGTTTCGCGGGAGGAAATGAGCAGTTCTTC
TRBJ2-7 . . TRBV18 CASSPPDRDYEQYF TGTGCCAGCTCACCGCCGGACAGAGACTACGAGCAGTACTTC
TRBJ2-1 once TRBD2 TRBV9 CASSVDRPTSRRYNEQFF TGTGCCAGCAGCGTAGATCGTCCGACTAGCAGGAGGTACAATGAGCAGTTCTTC
TRBJ2-5 once . TRBV4-3 CASSQDLRETQYF TGCGCCAGCAGCCAAGATCTTAGGGAGACCCAGTACTTC
TRBJ1-1 . . TRBV29-1 CSVFTPKQTEAFF TGCAGCGTTTTTACCCCTAAACAGACTGAAGCTTTCTTT
TRBJ1-2 . . TRBV6-5 CASSYNGANYGYTF TGTGCCAGCAGTTACAACGGTGCTAACTATGGCTACACCTTC
TRBJ2-7 . . TRBV7-9 CASSSSGQPYEQYF TGTGCCAGCAGCTCATCAGGACAGCCCTACGAGCAGTACTTC
TRBJ2-3 few TRBD2 TRBV18 CASSPVVAGGTDTQYF TGTGCCAGCTCACCAGTTGTAGCGGGAGGCACAGATACGCAGTATTTT
TRBJ2-2 few TRBD2 TRBV9 CASSVGLAGDSGELFF TGTGCCAGCAGCGTAGGGTTAGCGGGAGATTCCGGGGAGCTGTTTTTT
TRBJ2-7 . . TRBV6-1 CASEKAYEQYF TGTGCCTCGGAAAAGGCCTACGAGCAGTACTTC
TRBJ2-6 . TRBD2 TRBV30 CAWSSQVGGTGANVLTF TGTGCCTGGAGCTCCCAAGTCGGGGGGACTGGGGCCAACGTCCTGACTTTC
TRBJ1-5 . . TRBV5-1 CASSPGAGYQPQHF TGCGCCAGCAGCCCCGGTGCAGGGTATCAGCCCCAGCATTTT
TRBJ2-1 . TRBD2 TRBV30 CACRSSGSSSYNEQFF TGTGCCTGTAGATCTAGCGGGTCCAGCTCCTACAATGAGCAGTTCTTC
TRBJ2-1 . . TRBV2 CASRGVGENEQFF TGTGCCAGCAGGGGTGTGGGAGAAAATGAGCAGTTCTTC
TRBJ2-1 . . TRBV19 CASRGVDNEQFF TGTGCCAGTAGGGGAGTTGACAATGAGCAGTTCTTC
TRBJ1-4 large . TRBV28 CASSPPRGKLFF TGTGCCAGCAGTCCCCCCCGGGGAAAACTGTTTTTT
TRBJ2-1 . . TRBV14 CASSQYGRAYNEQFF TGTGCCAGCAGCCAGTACGGCAGGGCGTACAATGAGCAGTTCTTC
TRBJ2-7 . TRBD2 TRBV11-2 CASSPGGGHEQYF TGTGCCAGCAGCCCCGGGGGGGGCCACGAGCAGTACTTC
TRBJ2-1 . . TRBV29-1 CSVIPGWLYNEQFF TGCAGCGTCATACCGGGGTGGCTATACAATGAGCAGTTCTTC
TRBJ2-3 . TRBD2 TRBV19 CASSTAAGGTDTQYF TGTGCCAGTAGTACCGCAGCGGGAGGTACAGATACGCAGTATTTT
TRBJ1-2 . . TRBV6-1 CASSEAGSYGYTF TGTGCCAGCAGTGAAGCGGGTTCCTATGGCTACACCTTC
TRBJ2-5 . . TRBV5-4 CASSLGARAFQTQYF TGTGCCAGCAGCTTGGGAGCCAGGGCTTTCCAGACCCAGTACTTC
TRBJ2-1 . . TRBV10-3 CAISESIRGGLYNEQFF TGTGCCATCAGTGAGTCGATTCGAGGGGGACTCTACAATGAGCAGTTCTTC
TRBJ2-3 . . TRBV7-2 CASSPTSDTQYF TGTGCCAGCAGCCCGACGTCTGATACGCAGTATTTT
TRBJ2-2 . TRBD1 TRBV10-3 CAIGGTGVNTGELFF TGTGCCATCGGGGGGACAGGGGTTAACACCGGGGAGCTGTTTTTT
TRBJ2-5 . . TRBV28 CASSLLGATQYF TGTGCCAGCAGTTTGTTAGGGGCGACCCAGTACTTC
TRBJ2-3 once TRBD1 TRBV28 CASSAGTGRTDTQYF TGTGCCAGCAGTGCCGGGACAGGCCGCACAGATACGCAGTATTTT
TRBJ1-4 . . TRBV18 CASSSLFGVATNEKLFF TGTGCCAGCTCGAGTCTTTTCGGGGTTGCAACTAATGAAAAACTGTTTTTT
TRBJ2-4 . TRBD1 TRBV5-4 CASSLRQGLAKNIQYF TGTGCCAGCAGCCTTCGACAGGGGCTAGCCAAAAACATTCAGTACTTC
TRBJ2-7 . TRBD2 TRBV7-2 CASSPLAGGPDEQYF TGTGCCAGCAGCCCCCTAGCGGGAGGCCCCGACGAGCAGTACTTC
TRBJ2-3 . . TRBV4-1 CASSQGPSGSDTQYF TGCGCCAGCAGCCAAGGGCCGTCGGGGTCAGATACGCAGTATTTT
TRBJ1-1 . . TRBV5-6 CASSLDLPENTEAFF TGTGCCAGCAGCTTGGATTTACCAGAGAACACTGAAGCTTTCTTT